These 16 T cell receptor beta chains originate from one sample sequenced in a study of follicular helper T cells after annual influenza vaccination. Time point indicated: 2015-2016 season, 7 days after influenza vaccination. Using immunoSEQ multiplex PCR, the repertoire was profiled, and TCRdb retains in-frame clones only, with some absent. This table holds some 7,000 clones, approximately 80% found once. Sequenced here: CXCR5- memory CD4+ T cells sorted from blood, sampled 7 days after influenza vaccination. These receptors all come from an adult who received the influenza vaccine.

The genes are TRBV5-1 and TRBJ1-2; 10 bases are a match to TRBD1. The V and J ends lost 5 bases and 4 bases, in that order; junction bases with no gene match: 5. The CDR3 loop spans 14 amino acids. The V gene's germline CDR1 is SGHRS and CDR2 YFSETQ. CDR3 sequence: CASRLTGGPYGYTF. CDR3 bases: TGCGCCAGCAGACTGACAGGGGGCCCCTATGGCTACACCTTC.

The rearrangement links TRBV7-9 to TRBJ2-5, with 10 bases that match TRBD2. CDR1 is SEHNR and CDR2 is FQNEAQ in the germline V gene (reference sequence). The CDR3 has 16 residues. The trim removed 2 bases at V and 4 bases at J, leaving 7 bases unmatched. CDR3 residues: CASSLRAGGGRETQYF. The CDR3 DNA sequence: TGTGCCAGCAGCTTACGAGCGGGAGGGGGACGAGAGACCCAGTACTTC. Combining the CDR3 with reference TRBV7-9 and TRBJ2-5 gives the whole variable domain DTGVSQNPRHKITKRGQNVTFRCDPISEHNRLYWYRQTLGQGPEFLTYFQNEAQLEKSRLLSDRFSAERPKGSFSTLEIQRTEQGDSAMYLCASSLRAGGGRETQYFGPGTRLLVL.

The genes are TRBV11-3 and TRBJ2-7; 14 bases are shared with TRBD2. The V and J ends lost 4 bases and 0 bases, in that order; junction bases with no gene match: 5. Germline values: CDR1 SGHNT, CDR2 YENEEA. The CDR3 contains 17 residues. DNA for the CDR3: TGTGCCAGCAGCTCGGGACTAGCGGGAGATCTCTCCTACGAGCAGTACTTC. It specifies CASSSGLAGDLSYEQYF.

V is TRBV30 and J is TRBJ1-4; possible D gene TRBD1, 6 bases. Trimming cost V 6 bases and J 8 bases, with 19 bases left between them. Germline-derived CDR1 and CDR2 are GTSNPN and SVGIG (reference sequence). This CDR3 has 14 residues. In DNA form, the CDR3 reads TGTGCCTGCCCGGGGGGATCAGGGGAAGAAAAACTGTTTTTT. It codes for CACPGGSGEEKLFF.

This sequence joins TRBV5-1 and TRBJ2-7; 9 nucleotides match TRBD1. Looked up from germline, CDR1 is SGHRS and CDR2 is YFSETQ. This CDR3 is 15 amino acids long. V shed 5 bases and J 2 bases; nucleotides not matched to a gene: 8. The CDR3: CASRVPGTGTYEQYF. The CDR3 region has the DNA TGCGCCAGCAGAGTGCCCGGGACAGGGACCTACGAGCAGTACTTC.

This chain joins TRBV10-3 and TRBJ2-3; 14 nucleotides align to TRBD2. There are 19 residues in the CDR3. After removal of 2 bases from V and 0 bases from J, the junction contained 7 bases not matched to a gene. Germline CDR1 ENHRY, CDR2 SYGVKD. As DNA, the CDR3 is TGTGCCATCAGTGAGACGGGACTAGCGGGGGTCTCTAGCACAGATACGCAGTATTTT. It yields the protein CAISETGLAGVSSTDTQYF.

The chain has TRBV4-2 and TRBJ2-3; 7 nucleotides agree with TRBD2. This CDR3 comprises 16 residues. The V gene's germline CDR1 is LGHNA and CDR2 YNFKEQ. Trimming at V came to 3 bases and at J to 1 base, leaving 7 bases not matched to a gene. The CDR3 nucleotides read TGTGCCAGCAGCCAGCCAGGTACTAGCGGCACAGATACGCAGTATTTT. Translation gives CASSQPGTSGTDTQYF.

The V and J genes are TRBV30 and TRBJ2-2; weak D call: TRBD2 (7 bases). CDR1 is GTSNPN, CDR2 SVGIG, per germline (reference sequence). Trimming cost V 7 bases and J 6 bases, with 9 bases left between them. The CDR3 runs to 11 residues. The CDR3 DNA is TGTGCCTTAGGGGGGGCCGGGGAGCTGTTTTTT. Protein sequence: CALGGAGELFF.

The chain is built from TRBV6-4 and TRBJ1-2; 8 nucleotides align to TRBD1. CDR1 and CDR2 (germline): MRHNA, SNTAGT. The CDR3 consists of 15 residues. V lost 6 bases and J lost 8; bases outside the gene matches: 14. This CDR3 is CASSYTQGAYGGYTF. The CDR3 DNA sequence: TGTGCCAGCAGCTATACCCAGGGGGCCTATGGAGGCTACACCTTC.

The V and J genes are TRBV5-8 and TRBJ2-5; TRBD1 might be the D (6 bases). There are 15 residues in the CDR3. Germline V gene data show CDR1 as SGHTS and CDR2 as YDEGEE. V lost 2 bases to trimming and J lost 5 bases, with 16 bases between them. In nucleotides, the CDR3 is TGTGCCAGCAGCTTAGACAGGTCCCATCCGGAGACCCAGTACTTC. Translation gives CASSLDRSHPETQYF.

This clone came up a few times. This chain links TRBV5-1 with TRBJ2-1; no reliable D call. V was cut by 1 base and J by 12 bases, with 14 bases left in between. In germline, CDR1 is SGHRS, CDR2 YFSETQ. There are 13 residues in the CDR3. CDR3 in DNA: TGCGCCAGCAGCTTGACTTCTGGAGTTTGGCAGTTCTTC. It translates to CASSLTSGVWQFF. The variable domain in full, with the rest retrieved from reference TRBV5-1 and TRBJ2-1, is KAGVTQTPRYLIKTRGQQVTLSCSPISGHRSVSWYQQTPGQGLQFLFEYFSETQRNKGNFPGRFSGRQFSNSRSEMNVSTLELGDSALYLCASSLTSGVWQFFGPGTRLTVL.

The CDR3, as DNA: TGTGCCAGCAGTGAACCGGGACGGCGTGAAAAACTGTTTTTT. Its protein is CASSEPGRREKLFF. The rearrangement links TRBV2 to TRBJ1-4, with TRBD1 as a possible D gene (5 bases). The CDR3 length is 14 residues. Germline CDR1 and CDR2: SNHLY and FYNNEI. V lost 2 bases, J lost 7 bases, and 11 bases lay in between.

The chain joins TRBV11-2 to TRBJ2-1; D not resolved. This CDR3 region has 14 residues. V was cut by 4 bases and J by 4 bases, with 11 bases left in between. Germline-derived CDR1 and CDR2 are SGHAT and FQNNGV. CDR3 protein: CASSSLRLYNEQFF. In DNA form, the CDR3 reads TGTGCCAGCAGCTCCCTCCGGCTTTACAATGAGCAGTTCTTC.

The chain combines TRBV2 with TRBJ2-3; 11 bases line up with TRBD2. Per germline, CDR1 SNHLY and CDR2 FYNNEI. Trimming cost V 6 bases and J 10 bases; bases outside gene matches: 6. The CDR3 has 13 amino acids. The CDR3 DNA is TGTGCCAGCAGCCCTAGCGGGAGGAGGGCGCAGTATTTT. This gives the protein CASSPSGRRAQYF.

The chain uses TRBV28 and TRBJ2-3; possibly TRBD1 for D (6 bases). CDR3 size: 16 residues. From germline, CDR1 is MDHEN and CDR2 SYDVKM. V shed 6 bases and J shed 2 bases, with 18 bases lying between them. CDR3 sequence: CASSSRGRDITDTQYF. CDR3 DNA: TGTGCCAGCAGCTCAAGGGGACGGGACATCACAGATACGCAGTATTTT.

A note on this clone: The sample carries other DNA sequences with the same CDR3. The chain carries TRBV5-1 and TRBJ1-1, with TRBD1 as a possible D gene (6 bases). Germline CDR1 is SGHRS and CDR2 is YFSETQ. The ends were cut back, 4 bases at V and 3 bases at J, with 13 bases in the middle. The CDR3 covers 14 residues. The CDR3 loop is CASSSRGSDTEAFF. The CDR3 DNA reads TGCGCCAGCAGCAGCAGGGGCAGTGACACTGAAGCTTTCTTT.